Sequencing of this T cell receptor (beta chain) was carried out in a study of T-cell reconstitution after alpha-beta-depleted transplantation in children. Study findings and constraints: Several hundred expanded graft clones reportedly gave rise to the alpha-beta T cells present about two months after transplant.

With 5 bases removed from V and 5 bases from J, the gap between germline ends came to 15 bases. Germline values: CDR1 SEHNR, CDR2 FQNEAQ (reference sequence). This CDR3 contains 14 residues. This clonotype showed up just a few times. What it recognizes is unknown. This sample's TCRbeta library carried unique molecular identifier barcodes. MiXCR, applied by TCRdb to the PCR reads, yields one record per CDR3 protein. The data contain hundreds of thousands of distinct CDR3 sequences, approximately 15% of them singletons. The V call is TRBV7-9, the J call TRBJ2-5; tentative D call: TRBD1 (5 bases). This TCR was sampled from a male patient under 10 years old who had a stem cell transplant for acute lymphoblastic leukemia, so the T cells may come from the graft donor. Sample: PBMCs, mostly from graft donor cells, taken 360 days after TCRalphabeta/CD19-depleted stem cell transplant. The CDR3 reads CASSMIKGLETQYF. The CDR3 region has the DNA TGTGCCAGCAGCATGATCAAGGGGTTGGAGACCCAGTACTTC.